The 3 T cell receptor beta chains reported below all come from one sample, sequenced in a study of shared T cell receptors in the human thymus. TCRdb's table, derived via immunoSEQ multiplex PCR, lists solely in-frame clones and lacks some. The sample holds some 700,000 clones, 88% seen once. The same sample was also used in a study of human thymus T cells.

The sequenced sample was thymocytes. The source of these receptors is a boy in the first two years of life with a congenital heart defect.

The V and J genes are TRBV7-2 and TRBJ2-1; 7 bases map to TRBD2. There are 18 residues in the CDR3. Per germline, CDR1 SGHTA and CDR2 FQGNSA. J gave up 8 bases and V 2 bases, and 18 bases lay outside the gene matches. This CDR3 is CASSLTPVWEGIADEQFF. The CDR3 DNA follows: TGTGCCAGCAGCTTAACCCCTGTGTGGGAGGGCATAGCGGATGAGCAGTTCTTC.

The chain is built from TRBV4-2 and TRBJ2-3, with 7 bases that match TRBD2. This CDR3 has 16 residues. Losses at the gene ends were 0 bases for V and 4 bases for J; bases not matched to a gene: 7. Germline-derived CDR1 and CDR2 are LGHNA and YNFKEQ. This chain's CDR3 is CASSQDPAGASDTQYF. Written as DNA, the CDR3 is TGTGCCAGCAGCCAAGATCCCGCGGGAGCCTCAGATACGCAGTATTTT.

This chain links TRBV7-2 with TRBJ2-5; D remains unclear. Germline-derived CDR1 and CDR2 are SGHTA and FQGNSA. The CDR3 consists of 14 residues. V dropped 2 bases and J dropped 4 bases, with 11 bases sitting between them. For the CDR3, the DNA is TGTGCCAGCAGCTTAACCCCTGAACTAGAGACCCAGTACTTC. Protein sequence: CASSLTPELETQYF.